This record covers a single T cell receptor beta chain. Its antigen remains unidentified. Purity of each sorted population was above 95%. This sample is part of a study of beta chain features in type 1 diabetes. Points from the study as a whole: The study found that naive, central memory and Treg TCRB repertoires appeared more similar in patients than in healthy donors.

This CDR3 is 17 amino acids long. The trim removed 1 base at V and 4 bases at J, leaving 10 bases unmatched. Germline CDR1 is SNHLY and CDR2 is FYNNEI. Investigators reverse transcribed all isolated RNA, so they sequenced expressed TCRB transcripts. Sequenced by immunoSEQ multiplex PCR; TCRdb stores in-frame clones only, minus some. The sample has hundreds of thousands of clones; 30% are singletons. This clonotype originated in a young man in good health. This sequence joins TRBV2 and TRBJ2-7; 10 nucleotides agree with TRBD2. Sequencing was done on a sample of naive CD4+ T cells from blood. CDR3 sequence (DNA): TGTGCCAGCAGTGAAGGTCCCCCTAGCGGGAGACCGTACGAGCAGTACTTC. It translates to CASSEGPPSGRPYEQYF. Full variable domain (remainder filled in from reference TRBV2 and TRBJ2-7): EPEVTQTPSHQVTQMGQEVILRCVPISNHLYFYWYRQILGQKVEFLVSFYNNEISEKSEIFDDQFSVERPDGSNFTLKIRSTKLEDSAMYFCASSEGPPSGRPYEQYFGPGTRLTVT.